The source of this T cell receptor (beta chain) is a study of tumor-infiltrating lymphocytes in localized non-small cell lung cancer (dated by TCRdb to 2020 to 2023). Regarding the complete study: Patients whose samples were collected after neoadjuvant chemotherapy, as well as both smokers and never-smokers and several histologies, were included in the cohort. Resected tumor tissue and uninvolved lung tissue described as non-adjacent to the tumor were contributed by each patient, with both tissues obtained from the same patient. Flow cytometry, multiplex immunofluorescence, RNA-seq, exome sequencing and proteomics were applied to the same patients as TCR sequencing, which was one of several integrated assays. The overall ICON cohort was composed of some 160 surgical patients with localized non-small cell lung cancer whose tumors were resected. A total of 55 or so patients were included in the paired tumor versus uninvolved lung comparison of immunoSEQ T-cell fraction. Summary of the overall study and its limitations: Because different assays used different pieces of the same tissue, intratumor heterogeneity could not be separated from technical variation. Assay coverage differed among patients according to how much tissue was available, so only a subset of the cohort had TCR sequencing. No association of tumor T-cell fraction from TCR sequencing with recurrence-free survival was found (p = 0.61). In line with immunofluorescence CD3 counts, TCRbeta sequencing supported higher T cell infiltration in tumors compared with uninvolved lung tissue. No difference in TCR-derived T-cell fraction was observed between the flow cytometry-defined immunotypes IM1 (good prognosis) and IM2 (poor prognosis).

The immunoSEQ assay used for TCR sequencing gave the T-cell fraction in both tumor and uninvolved lung tissue. Per the original workflow: To analyze survival, patients were divided into a high T-cell fraction group (upper tertile) and a low T-cell fraction group (lower two tertiles), and the two groups were compared using a log-rank test. A signed-rank test was used to test differences in T-cell fraction between paired tumor and uninvolved lung samples. TCRdb holds this immuneACCESS table with in-frame rearrangements only. Some clones are missing; in checked studies, unresolved V genes explain under half, and the rest has no known cause. V, J and clone size are those of that table, while D and trimming were read from the DNA. Counted in this sample were 27,000 or so clones; 80% to 90% of them appeared once. The ten largest account for roughly 2% of the sample. V is reduced by 0 bases and J by 4 bases, leaving a spacing of 9 bases between them. Taken from the germline V gene, the CDR1 and CDR2 loops are SGHRS and YFSETQ. Spanning cysteine to phenylalanine, the CDR3 consists of 14 amino acids. The only DNA kept is the CDR3, 42 bases in frame from the first base.

ICON enrollment began in April 2016, and the last patient was enrolled in 2018. In a subcohort of approximately 78 patients, fresh tumor and matched uninvolved tissue were collected for in-depth immune analyses, with TCR sequencing among those analyses. TCR sequencing was performed on DNA isolated from bulk tissue, without cell sorting. In the case of this clone: Its antigen specificity is not known. No base qualities exist here, and no much larger clone lies one base off it.

Sequenced: lung tumor tissue. The TCR was taken from a human donor with non-small cell lung cancer. The chain employs TRBV5-1 and TRBJ2-3, with TRBD2 perhaps the D gene, on 6 matching bases. This receptor carries the CDR3 CASSLAGGADTQYF. The nucleotide sequence is given as TGCGCCAGCAGCTTGGCCGGGGGTGCAGATACGCAGTATTTT.